What follows is one T cell receptor (beta chain) and its context. Its antigen is not yet known. No much larger clone exists at a distance of one base, and base qualities are not known. The sample comes from a study of blood T cells in healthy people across ages (dated by TCRdb to 2014 to 2015). Regarding the complete study: In model experiments, template switching captured about one uniquely barcoded TCR beta cDNA molecule for every two T cells. To track age-related changes in TCR beta repertoire diversity, the study relied on deep sequencing normalized with unique cDNA molecular identifiers. The donors were split into four age groups: young (average approximately 16 years), middle-aged (roughly 40), aged (approximately 60) and long-lived (roughly 86). For two donors (one aged 18 to 30 and one aged 80 or older), the study analyzed two additional independent replicas of 1 million unique cDNA reads from the same blood draw. Study-level results and caveats: As age increased, observed TCR beta diversity per million T cells dropped in a roughly linear way, and a significant reduction was already evident by age 40. Compared with the aged group, the long-lived group had more naive CD4+ T cells, fewer expanded clones and increased TCR diversity, a pattern suggesting age selection. Because donor CMV infection status was unknown, age-related changes in expanded clonotypes were potentially confounded. Observed TCR beta diversity correlated strongly with the percentage of naive T cells measured by flow cytometry. Estimates of total diversity from one million sequenced T cells were regarded as lower bounds and underestimates. Conclusive comparison of naive and antigen-experienced compartments was prevented by the profiling of bulk unsorted PBMCs.

The donors were under 40 Caucasian individuals from Russia, aged 6 to 90 years, who were systemically healthy. Each donor gave 8 to 10 milliliters of peripheral blood, drawn into EDTA-treated Vacutainer tubes. Ficoll-Paque density-gradient centrifugation was used to isolate PBMCs, with at least 6 million obtained per sample. Trizol reagent was used to extract total RNA from PBMCs, with at least 6 micrograms per sample. The percentages of naive CD45RAhigh/CD27high T cells were determined by flow cytometry on a PBMC aliquot from every donor. Libraries were constructed by 5' RACE. Instrument used: Illumina HiSeq 2500. A second PCR of about 7 to 12 cycles was run with a J-beta primer mix and a sample-barcoded 5' primer. A template-switch 5' adaptor carrying 12 random nucleotides introduced a unique molecular identifier onto each TCR beta cDNA molecule. Each sample yielded at least 2.5 million CDR3-containing paired-end reads. The Mint cDNA synthesis kit, primed by a TRBC-specific oligonucleotide, was used to synthesize first-strand cDNA from all RNA. After uracil-DNA glycosylase treatment, a first 18-cycle PCR used universal primers M1SS and BC2_uni_R on all cDNA. From the authors' description of their analysis: Each sample was normalized by randomly selecting 1 million high-quality reads, each carrying a distinct molecular identifier. Reads with shared molecular identifiers were discarded instead of being binned into consensus sequences. MiTCR, run with a Q25 quality threshold and the strictest error-elimination algorithm, handled CDR3 identification, clonotype clustering and error correction. A nonparametric unseen species model with Euler transformation was used to estimate lower-bound total TCR beta diversity. TCRdb reprocessed the public reads (quality trimming at Q25 with fastp, clone calling with MiXCR) and kept in-frame beta chains. Under each unique CDR3 protein, matching rows form one entry showing the most common genes and DNA. The V and J calls and clone size are TCRdb's, not the authors'. In all, the sample holds fewer than 800,000 distinct CDR3 sequences, and more than 20% of those were seen once. Of the sample, roughly a tenth falls within the top ten clones.

From the cysteine through the phenylalanine, the CDR3 covers 13 amino acids. This entry keeps only the CDR3 DNA: 39 bases, framed from base 1. V loses 1 base, J loses 5 bases, and the germline ends lie 6 bases apart. CDR1 and CDR2, looked up from the germline V gene, are SGHTA and FQGNSA. The same data also contributed to another study, on T cells of mothers and their children. The second study also describes: Nine systemically healthy Caucasian individuals, comprising three mothers and their six children, were included as donors. cDNA synthesis consumed the entire amount of extracted RNA, loaded at around 1.5 ug RNA in each 15 ul reaction. Sample barcodes and 2-4 random nucleotides were added via the M1S primer in the second PCR. Over 9 million TCR beta CDR3 reads came from each mother, compared with 3.3 million or so reads from each child. Thymic selection similarly shapes TCR recombination output in related and unrelated pairs, with minor effect from inherited differences. Normalized repertoire overlap was always slightly but never significantly higher in related than unrelated mother-child pairs. Persistent microchimeric T cell clones were not detected, at a sensitivity of approximately 93 clones per million clonotypes. In the study, deep NGS was used to compare the TCR beta repertoires of mothers and children, and features distinguishing related mother-child pairs from unrelated individuals were sought. On average, the children were approximately 11 +/- 4 years old, while the mothers were around 40 +/- 4 years old. After adapter ligation with NEBNext reagents, the libraries were sequenced on Illumina HiSeq 2000 with 100+100 nt paired-end reads. To prevent cross-contamination, the mother and child libraries were prepared a month apart and were sequenced in separate runs. Each donor had between roughly 450,000 and 2,300,000 distinct TCR beta clonotypes identified. Naive TCR beta clonotypes were estimated from low-frequency clonotypes matched to each donor's FACS-determined naive share, without sorting.

This sequence uses TRBV7-2 and TRBJ2-1; the D gene identity is not certain. This clonotype originated in a boy aged 10-17 years in good health. Sample: blood. At the DNA level, the sequence is TGTGCCAGCAGCTTAGTGTCAGACAATGAGCAGTTCTTC. Translated, this is CASSLVSDNEQFF.